This TCR beta chain was retrieved from a study of T cell responses to AZD1222 COVID-19 vaccine. The repertoire was sequenced with immunoSEQ multiplex PCR; TCRdb's copy has only in-frame clones and lacks some. The table has some 130,000 clones, more than 75% seen once. The CDR3 has 14 amino acids. V was cut by 4 bases and J by 6 bases, with 13 bases left in between. Germline values: CDR1 SGHRS, CDR2 YFSETQ. The receptor was isolated from an adult in good health. This sequence joins TRBV5-1 and TRBJ2-2; no reliable D call. The material was peripheral blood, obtained on day 0 of AZD1222 vaccination. In DNA form, the CDR3 reads TGCGCCAGCAGCCCGGCGCAGTCTCCCGGGGAGCTGTTTTTT. Protein sequence: CASSPAQSPGELFF.